These 20 T cell receptor beta chains share one sample of origin, sequenced in a study of CD8 T cells in ankylosing spondylitis. These receptors are not linked to any known antigen. General study points: Within ankylosing spondylitis blood, a TCR beta motif made up of eight highly homologous variants appeared to be characteristic.

TCRdb re-analysed the 5' RACE reads in MiXCR, keeping a single row per CDR3 protein. The sample lists 670,000 or so distinct CDR3 sequences; 15% to 20% were seen once. Sequenced input: blood, either unsorted or a sorted T cell fraction (not recorded which). Every receptor here comes from a male donor with ankylosing spondylitis.

The chain carries TRBV12-3 or TRBV12-4 and TRBJ2-1, with 8 bases fitting TRBD1. V dropped 5 bases and J dropped 5; count of bases not matched to a gene: 8. This CDR3 spans 15 amino acids. The CDR3 bases are TGTGCCAGCAGTCTTACAGGGGGAGTGGACAATGAGCAGTTCTTC. This gives the protein CASSLTGGVDNEQFF.

This clonotype came up a few times. This chain connects TRBV27 to TRBJ1-1; a possible D gene is TRBD1 (6 bases). Trimming removed 6 bases at V and 3 bases at J, with 14 bases between. The CDR3 runs 14 residues. Per germline, CDR1 MNHEY and CDR2 SMNVEV (reference sequence). The CDR3 loop reads CASRGQPGYTEAFF. CDR3 in DNA: TGTGCCAGCAGAGGACAGCCGGGGTACACTGAAGCTTTCTTT.

This clonotype was recorded a few times. In DNA, the CDR3 is TGTGCCAGCAGCTTAGCTAGCGGGAGACAGAATGAGCAGTTCTTC. Its protein product is CASSLASGRQNEQFF. This rearrangement joins TRBV7-3 to TRBJ2-1; 10 bases agree with TRBD2. The CDR3 consists of 15 residues. Germline V gene lookup returns CDR1 SGHTA and CDR2 FQGTGA. J lost 7 bases, V lost 2 bases, and 5 bases had no gene match.

This clonotype was detected a few times. V gene TRBV4-1 combines with J gene TRBJ2-7; perhaps D is TRBD1 or TRBD2 (5 bases each). Trimming stripped 5 bases from V and 2 bases from J, with 16 bases between. This CDR3 has 15 amino acids. Germline lookup yields CDR1 MGHRA and CDR2 YSYEKL. The CDR3 coding sequence is TGCGCCAGCAGCGCGCAAGGGGTGGGGGCCTACGAGCAGTACTTC. Its protein is CASSAQGVGAYEQYF.

The V call is TRBV6-2 or TRBV6-3, the J call TRBJ1-1; D unclear. The V end lost 2 bases, the J end lost 2 bases, and 12 bases lay between the germline ends. The CDR3 sequence is 15 residues long. Germline V gives CDR1 MNHEY, CDR2 SVGEGT. CDR3 protein: CASSYPLTTNTEAFF. The CDR3 bases are TGTGCCAGCAGTTACCCCCTAACAACCAACACTGAAGCTTTCTTT.

This clonotype was detected only a few times. This chain joins TRBV27 and TRBJ2-1, with D possibly TRBD2 on 5 matching bases. Deletions cut 3 bases from V and 15 bases from J, with 12 bases between. The CDR3 is 11 amino acids. Germline V gene data show CDR1 as MNHEY and CDR2 as SMNVEV (reference sequence). The CDR3 DNA reads TGTGCCAGCAGTTTTAGAGGGAGACGGTTCTTC. It specifies CASSFRGRRFF.

This clonotype was detected ten times or more. The gene calls are TRBV7-8 and TRBJ1-2; no definite D call. Trimming cost V 5 bases and J 6 bases, with 13 bases left between them. The CDR3 is 13 amino acids. Germline CDR1 SGHVS, CDR2 FQNEAQ. The CDR3: CASSLIGSDGYTF. The CDR3 DNA is TGTGCCAGCAGCCTCATCGGCAGCGATGGCTACACCTTC.

This clonotype has a handful of counts. The gene calls are TRBV12-3 or TRBV12-4 and TRBJ2-3; 7 bases line up with TRBD1. The CDR3 has 19 amino acids. After removal of 6 bases from V and 4 bases from J, the junction contained 22 bases not matched to a gene. The CDR3 DNA reads TGTGCCAGCAGGCCCCGACAGGGCTCCTCCATGGAAAGTGCAGATACGCAGTATTTT. Amino acids: CASRPRQGSSMESADTQYF.

The rearrangement joins TRBV5-5 to TRBJ2-7; possible D gene TRBD2, 7 bases. The V gene lost 4 bases and the J gene lost 5 bases, with 13 bases spanning the gap. The CDR3 totals 13 residues. Germline V gene sequence: CDR1 SGHKS, CDR2 YYEKEE (reference sequence). CDR3 nucleotide sequence: TGTGCCAGCAGCCCCCGGGGGGCGAACGAGCAGTACTTC. It is translated as CASSPRGANEQYF.

Only a few counts were recorded for this clonotype. CDR3 DNA sequence: TGTGCCAGCAGTTACTTCAGGACGGTCCTCAGTTCACCCCTCCACTTT. Its translation: CASSYFRTVLSSPLHF. The chain employs TRBV6-2 or TRBV6-3 and TRBJ1-6; D gene uncertain. The germline CDR1 and CDR2 sequences are MNHEY and SVGEGT. This CDR3 is 16 amino acids long. V was cut by 1 base and J by 9 bases, with 16 bases left in between.

This chain joins TRBV7-8 and TRBJ1-5; TRBD1 agrees at 8 bases. The CDR3 consists of 17 residues. The V and J ends lost 4 bases and 0 bases, in that order; junction bases with no gene match: 8. Germline CDR1 and CDR2: SGHVS and FQNEAQ. The CDR3 nucleotides are TGTGCCAGCAGCTCGGGACAGGTGGTCTATAGCAATCAGCCCCAGCATTTT. Its protein is CASSSGQVVYSNQPQHF. Combining the CDR3 with reference TRBV7-8 and TRBJ1-5 gives the whole variable domain GAGVSQSPRYKVAKRGQDVALRCDPISGHVSLFWYQQALGQGPEFLTYFQNEAQLDKSGLPSDRFFAERPEGSVSTLKIQRTQQEDSAVYLCASSSGQVVYSNQPQHFGDGTRLSIL.

J is TRBJ2-2 and V is TRBV9, with 9 bases fitting TRBD2. The CDR3 runs 16 residues. CDR1 and CDR2 (germline): SGDLS, YYNGEE. The V and J ends lost 0 bases and 5 bases, in that order; junction bases with no gene match: 5. CDR3 sequence reads: CASSVELAGLTGELFF. The CDR3 region has the DNA TGTGCCAGCAGCGTAGAGCTAGCGGGACTTACCGGGGAGCTGTTTTTT.

CDR3 region: CATSPTGSYGYTF. The CDR3, as DNA: TGTGCCACCTCACCGACAGGAAGCTATGGCTACACCTTC. V is TRBV28 and J is TRBJ1-2; the D gene is possibly TRBD1 (6 bases). V was cut by 10 bases and J by 4 bases, with 16 bases left in between. Germline V gene sequence: CDR1 MDHEN, CDR2 SYDVKM. The CDR3 has 13 amino acids.

The rearrangement uses TRBV6-4 and TRBJ2-3, with unresolved D. The V end lost 0 bases, the J end lost 1 base, and 2 bases lay between the germline ends. CDR1 and CDR2 from the germline V gene are MRHNA and SNTAGT. The length of the CDR3 is 13 residues. CDR3 protein: CASSDSRTDTQYF. The CDR3 bases are TGTGCCAGCAGTGACTCCCGCACAGATACGCAGTATTTT.

A few counts support this clonotype. The CDR3, as DNA: TGCAGTGCACCTACTAGCGGGCCTACCGGGGAGCTGTTTTTT. It encodes CSAPTSGPTGELFF. This chain links TRBV20-1 with TRBJ2-2; 9 nucleotides match TRBD2. This CDR3 is 14 amino acids long. The V gene's germline CDR1 is DFQATT and CDR2 SNEGSKA (reference sequence). V trimming: 6 bases; J trimming: 5 bases; junction bases outside the gene matches: 7.

This clonotype was detected only a few times. The J gene is TRBJ2-5, the V gene TRBV7-2; D may match TRBD1 or TRBD2 (5 bases each). Germline-derived CDR1 and CDR2 are SGHTA and FQGNSA. The CDR3 runs 16 residues. Trimming removed 1 base from V and 7 bases from J, with 19 bases in between. This CDR3 is CASSLGPTGRYRTQYF. The CDR3 nucleotides are TGTGCCAGCAGCTTAGGCCCGACGGGACGGTATAGGACCCAGTACTTC.

The V gene is TRBV29-1, the J gene TRBJ2-7; the D gene is possibly TRBD1 (6 bases). Trimming shortened V by 4 bases and J by 3 bases, and 10 bases separated the two germline ends. Germline V lookup: CDR1 SQVTM, CDR2 ANQGSEA. This CDR3 has 12 residues. CDR3 protein: CSVVGHNYEQYF. The CDR3 coding sequence is TGCAGCGTTGTGGGACACAACTACGAGCAGTACTTC.

This clonotype was detected a few times. V usage is TRBV6-5 and J usage is TRBJ2-2, with a weak D call TRBD2 (6 bases). There are 12 residues in the CDR3. Trimming took 4 bases from V and 8 from J, leaving 8 bases between them. Germline V gene data show CDR1 as MNHEY and CDR2 as SVGAGI. This CDR3 reads CASSSGGGELFF. Written as DNA, the CDR3 is TGTGCCAGCAGTTCAGGAGGGGGGGAGCTGTTTTTT.

The rearrangement joins TRBV12-3 or TRBV12-4 to TRBJ1-5; possibly TRBD1 for D (5 bases). V lost 6 bases to trimming and J lost 2 bases, with 14 bases between them. There are 15 residues in the CDR3. This CDR3 is CASSSRESRNQPQHF. In DNA form, the CDR3 reads TGTGCCAGCAGCAGCAGGGAGAGCCGCAATCAGCCCCAGCATTTT.

J is TRBJ1-2 and V is TRBV5-1; no definite D call. V was trimmed by 0 bases and J by 2 bases, leaving 11 bases between them. Germline CDR1 reads SGHRS; CDR2 reads YFSETQ. This CDR3 has 15 amino acids. The DNA for the CDR3 is TGCGCCAGCAGCTTGGGGGTTGGTTTGAACTATGGCTACACCTTC. It specifies CASSLGVGLNYGYTF.